This TCR beta chain is from a study of early T cells in non-severe SARS-CoV-2 infection. Study-level background: Sequencing used unsorted whole-blood bulk RNA, so chains lack pairing.

General observations from the study: A preference for anti-spike CD8 responses marked VDJdb matching, which missed private and CD4 specificities.

MiXCR was run by TCRdb on the 5' RACE reads, yielding one entry per CDR3 protein. Counted here are tens of thousands of distinct CDR3 sequences, about 8% occurring once; the ten biggest clones make up around 12%. Points on this clonotype: As yet, its antigen is unknown.

Germline V lookup: CDR1 WSHSY, CDR2 SAAADI. V was clipped by 3 bases and J by 2 bases; unmatched bases: 10. There are 18 residues in the CDR3. This material consisted of whole blood, taken at baseline. V gene TRBV10-2 combines with J gene TRBJ2-3, with 11 bases identical to TRBD2. The sequence came from an adult who was a healthcare worker with PCR-confirmed SARS-CoV-2 infection or an uninfected control (not recorded which). As DNA, the CDR3 is TGCGCCAGCAGTGATCTCCCCCTAGCGGGGGGATACACAGATACGCAGTATTTT. It encodes CASSDLPLAGGYTDTQYF.